This TCR beta chain was sequenced for a study of OX40 agonist ivuxolimab in advanced cancers. On the study more broadly: Prior checkpoint blockade (anti-PD-1, anti-PD-L1 or anti-CTLA-4) was permitted; over 30% had it. General study points: More expanded clones were found, on average, in CD8+ than in CD4+ T cells. At 0.1 to 3.0 mg/kg and by week 6, clonal expansion occurred in CD4+ and CD8+ blood T cells.

Relative to its sample, this clone is medium-sized. Its cognate antigen is unknown. The CDR3 spans 16 residues. From germline, CDR1 is LGHNA and CDR2 YNFKEQ. Trimming pared 1 base from V and 5 bases from J, leaving 17 bases between. The repertoire was sequenced with immunoSEQ multiplex PCR; TCRdb's copy has only in-frame clones and lacks some. The data hold about 18,000 clones, with about 80% observed a single time. The receptor's source is an adult with an advanced solid tumor such as melanoma, head and neck, liver or kidney cancer. The sequencing here drew on CD4+ or CD8+ T cells sorted from blood, taken in a trial of the OX40 agonist ivuxolimab. The rearrangement joins TRBV4-2 to TRBJ1-2; D possibly corresponds to TRBD1 (5 bases). The CDR3, as DNA: TGTGCCAGCAGCCAAGGAGGCGGAGGGGCGCGTTATGGCTACACCTTC. It is translated as CASSQGGGGARYGYTF.